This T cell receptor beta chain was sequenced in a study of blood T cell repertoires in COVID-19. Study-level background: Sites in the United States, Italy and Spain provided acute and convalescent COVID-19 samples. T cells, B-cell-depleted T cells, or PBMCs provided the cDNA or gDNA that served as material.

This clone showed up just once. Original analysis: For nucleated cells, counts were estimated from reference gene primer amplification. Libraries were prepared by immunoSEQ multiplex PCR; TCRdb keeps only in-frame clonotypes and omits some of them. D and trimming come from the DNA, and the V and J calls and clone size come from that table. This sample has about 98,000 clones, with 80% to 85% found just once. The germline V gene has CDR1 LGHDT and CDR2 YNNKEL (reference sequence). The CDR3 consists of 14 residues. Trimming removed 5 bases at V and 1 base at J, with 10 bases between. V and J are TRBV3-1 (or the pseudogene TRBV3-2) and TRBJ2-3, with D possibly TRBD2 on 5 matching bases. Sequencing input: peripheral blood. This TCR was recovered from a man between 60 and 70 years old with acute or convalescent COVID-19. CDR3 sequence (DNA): TGTGCCAGCAGCTGGGAGAATGGCACAGATACGCAGTATTTT. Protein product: CASSWENGTDTQYF.